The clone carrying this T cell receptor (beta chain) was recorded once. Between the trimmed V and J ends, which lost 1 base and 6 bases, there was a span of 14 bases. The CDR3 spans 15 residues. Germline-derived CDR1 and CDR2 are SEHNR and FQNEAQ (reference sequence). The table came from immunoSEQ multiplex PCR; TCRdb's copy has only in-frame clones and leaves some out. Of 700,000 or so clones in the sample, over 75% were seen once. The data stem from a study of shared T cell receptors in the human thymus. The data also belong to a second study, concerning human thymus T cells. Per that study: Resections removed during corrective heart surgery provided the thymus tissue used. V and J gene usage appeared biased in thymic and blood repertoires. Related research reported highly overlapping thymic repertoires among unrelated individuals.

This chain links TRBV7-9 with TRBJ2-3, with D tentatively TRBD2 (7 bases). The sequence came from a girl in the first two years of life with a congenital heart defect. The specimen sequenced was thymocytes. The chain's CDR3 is CASSLGTRGGDTQYF. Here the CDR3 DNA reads TGTGCCAGCAGCTTAGGGACTAGGGGGGGCGATACGCAGTATTTT.